These T cell receptor beta chains were read from a single sample in a study of graft-versus-host responses after intestinal transplantation. The method was immunoSEQ multiplex PCR; TCRdb's version includes in-frame clones alone and lacks a portion of them. The table lists tens of thousands of clones, approximately 92% of them singletons. The sequences come from bone marrow, collected 734 days after intestinal transplantation. Receptor source: a human patient who received an intestinal transplant, so some T cells may come from the graft donor. Each CDR3 is given with its conserved first and last residue. Fields, in order: V gene, J gene, D gene, clone size, CDR3 protein, CDR3 DNA. A D gene is named only where the DNA matches it firmly. Clone size appears in some rows only: once, few, many, or a class for an expanded clone.

TRBV11-3	TRBJ1-1	-	-	CASSASTDTEAFF	TGTGCCAGCAGCGCCTCGACTGACACTGAAGCTTTCTTT
TRBV6-1	TRBJ2-7	-	-	CASSDRTAYEQYF	TGTGCCAGCAGTGATCGCACAGCCTACGAGCAGTACTTC
TRBV6-6	TRBJ2-3	-	-	CASSYTPQTDTQYF	TGTGCCAGCAGCTATACCCCTCAGACAGATACGCAGTATTTT
TRBV6-5	TRBJ1-2	-	-	CASSYLGTQYGYTF	TGTGCCAGCAGTTATCTTGGGACACAATATGGCTACACCTTC
TRBV6-5	TRBJ1-2	-	-	CASSLGPGYTF	TGTGCCAGCAGTTTGGGACCGGGCTACACCTTC
TRBV7-9	TRBJ1-1	-	-	CASSLPGEWDTEAFF	TGTGCCAGCAGCTTACCCGGGGAGTGGGACACTGAAGCTTTCTTT
TRBV5-5	TRBJ1-1	TRBD1	-	CASSFRQGGMAEAFF	TGTGCCAGCAGCTTCAGACAGGGGGGTATGGCTGAAGCTTTCTTT
TRBV7-7	TRBJ2-7	TRBD2	-	CASSPGGSPHYEQYF	TGTGCCAGCAGCCCCGGGGGGAGCCCTCACTACGAGCAGTACTTC
TRBV4-1	TRBJ2-2	-	-	CASSHSGSTGELFF	TGCGCCAGCAGCCATTCAGGTTCCACCGGAGAGCTGTTTTTT
TRBV4-1	TRBJ2-5	-	-	CASSLGGGEETQYF	TGCGCCAGCAGCCTCGGCGGGGGCGAAGAGACCCAGTACTTC
TRBV27	TRBJ2-3	-	-	CASSLDRDTTDTQYF	TGTGCCAGCAGTTTGGACAGAGATACCACAGATACGCAGTATTTT
TRBV27	TRBJ2-7	TRBD1	-	CASSLPDRGVSYEQYF	TGTGCCAGCAGTTTACCCGACAGGGGAGTGAGCTACGAGCAGTACTTC
TRBV30	TRBJ2-7	-	once	CACLVDSLSYEQYF	TGTGCCTGTCTGGTGGATAGCCTCTCCTACGAGCAGTACTTC
TRBV6-6	TRBJ2-5	TRBD2	once	CASSPGLAGARETQYF	TGTGCCAGCAGTCCGGGACTAGCGGGGGCTAGGGAGACCCAGTACTTC
TRBV4-2	TRBJ2-7	TRBD1	-	CASSQVDRGWEQYF	TGTGCCAGCAGCCAAGTTGACAGGGGGTGGGAGCAGTACTTC
TRBV12-5	TRBJ2-5	-	-	CASGIPSWDSEETQYF	TGTGCTAGTGGTATCCCGTCGTGGGACTCCGAGGAGACCCAGTACTTC
TRBV29-1	TRBJ2-1	-	-	CSVAGSGYNEQFF	TGCAGCGTTGCCGGGAGTGGGTACAATGAGCAGTTCTTC
TRBV7-2	TRBJ1-3	-	once	CASSLGGVGNTIYF	TGTGCCAGCAGCTTAGGAGGGGTAGGGAACACCATATATTTT
TRBV27	TRBJ2-5	-	-	CASSFGAGETQYF	TGTGCCAGCAGCTTTGGTGCCGGGGAGACCCAGTACTTC
TRBV6-5	TRBJ1-1	-	-	CASRQGLNTEAFF	TGTGCCAGCAGGCAGGGACTGAACACTGAAGCTTTCTTT
TRBV4-1	TRBJ2-1	-	-	CASSQEGRPNEQFF	TGCGCCAGCAGCCAGGAGGGCCGGCCGAATGAGCAGTTCTTC
TRBV27	TRBJ2-1	TRBD1	-	CASSLGQGGNEQFF	TGTGCCAGCAGTTTGGGACAGGGGGGGAATGAGCAGTTCTTC
TRBV7-9	TRBJ2-7	TRBD1	-	CASIPGTGRGPYEQYF	TGTGCCAGCATCCCTGGGACAGGACGGGGCCCCTACGAGCAGTACTTC
TRBV6-5	TRBJ2-7	TRBD2	-	CASSYTLAGGVYEQYF	TGTGCCAGCAGTTACACACTAGCGGGAGGGGTCTACGAGCAGTACTTC
TRBV19	TRBJ1-1	-	-	CAISTGDTEAFF	TGTGCCATTTCGACTGGGGACACTGAAGCTTTCTTT
TRBV5-1	TRBJ2-4	TRBD1	-	CASSWQGALENIQYF	TGCGCCAGCAGCTGGCAGGGGGCACTTGAAAACATTCAGTACTTC
TRBV6-5	TRBJ2-1	TRBD2	once	CASSYSLAGDNEQFF	TGTGCCAGCAGTTACTCGCTAGCGGGGGACAATGAGCAGTTCTTC
TRBV6-6	TRBJ2-1	-	once	CASSYSHRLNEQFF	TGTGCCAGCAGTTACTCCCACCGGCTCAATGAGCAGTTCTTC
TRBV11-3	TRBJ2-3	-	-	CASSLGYRRTVATQYF	TGTGCCAGCAGCTTAGGCTATAGGCGAACGGTAGCTACGCAGTATTTT
TRBV28	TRBJ2-7	-	once	CATKDSLWQTYEQYF	TGTGCCACCAAAGACAGCCTATGGCAGACCTACGAGCAGTACTTC